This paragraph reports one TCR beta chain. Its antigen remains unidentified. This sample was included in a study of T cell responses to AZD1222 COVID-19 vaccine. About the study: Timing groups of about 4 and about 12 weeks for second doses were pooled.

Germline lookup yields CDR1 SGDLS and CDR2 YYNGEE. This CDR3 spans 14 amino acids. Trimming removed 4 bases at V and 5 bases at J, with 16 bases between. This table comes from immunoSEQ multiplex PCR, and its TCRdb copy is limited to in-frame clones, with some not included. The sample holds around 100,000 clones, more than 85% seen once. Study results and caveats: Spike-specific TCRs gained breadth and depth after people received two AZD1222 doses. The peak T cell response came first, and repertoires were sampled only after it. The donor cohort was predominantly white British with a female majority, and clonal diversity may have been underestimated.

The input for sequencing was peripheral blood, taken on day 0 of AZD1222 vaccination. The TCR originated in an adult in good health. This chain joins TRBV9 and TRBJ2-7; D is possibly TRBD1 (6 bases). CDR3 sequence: CASSLSGTSDEQYF. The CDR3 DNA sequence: TGTGCCAGCAGCCTGAGTGGGACATCCGACGAGCAGTACTTC.